These T cell receptor beta chains were read from a single sample in a study of blood T cell repertoires in COVID-19. Clones were read by immunoSEQ multiplex PCR, and TCRdb kept only the in-frame ones, dropping some. The sample includes 200,000 to 250,000 clones, around 90% of them seen just once. What was sequenced was PBMCs or T cells enriched from blood (not recorded which). The source of these receptors is a man aged 25 to 40 who had recovered from COVID-19. The CDR3 runs from the conserved cysteine through the conserved F or W. Fields, in order: J gene, clone size, V gene, D gene, CDR3 DNA, CDR3 protein. The D gene is left open where the match is weak. Size tells how often a clone was seen (once, few, many) or the class of an expanded clone, and some rows leave it out.

J gene: TRBJ2-7; clone size: NA; V gene: TRBV28; D gene: TRBD2; CDR3 DNA: TGTGCCAGCAGTATCGGGACTAGCGGTACCTACGAGCAGTACTTC; CDR3 protein: CASSIGTSGTYEQYF
J gene: TRBJ2-7; clone size: NA; V gene: TRBV27; D gene: TRBD1; CDR3 DNA: TGTGCCAGCAGTTTTCGTCGGGGACAGGGTAATCCGCCCTACGAGCAGTACTTC; CDR3 protein: CASSFRRGQGNPPYEQYF
J gene: TRBJ1-5; clone size: NA; V gene: TRBV19; D gene: NA; CDR3 DNA: TGTGCCAGTAGTCTACAGCCTTATCAGCCCCAGCATTTT; CDR3 protein: CASSLQPYQPQHF
J gene: TRBJ1-1; clone size: NA; V gene: TRBV4-3; D gene: TRBD1; CDR3 DNA: TGCGCCAGCAGCCAAGATAGGGGGACAGTGAACACTGAAGCTTTCTTT; CDR3 protein: CASSQDRGTVNTEAFF
J gene: TRBJ2-5; clone size: NA; V gene: TRBV5-5; D gene: NA; CDR3 DNA: TGTGCCAGCAGCTTGAGCCTAGCGAGAGAGACCCAGTACTTC; CDR3 protein: CASSLSLARETQYF
J gene: TRBJ1-4; clone size: NA; V gene: TRBV28; D gene: TRBD1; CDR3 DNA: TGTGCCAGCCACTTCCGGGGACAGGGAGGTGAAAAACTGTTTTTT; CDR3 protein: CASHFRGQGGEKLFF
J gene: TRBJ2-1; clone size: NA; V gene: TRBV3-1/TRBV3-2; D gene: TRBD2; CDR3 DNA: TGTGCCAGCAGCCAACAATGGACGAGCGGGGGGGCGTCTAATGAGCAGTTCTTC; CDR3 protein: CASSQQWTSGGASNEQFF
J gene: TRBJ1-4; clone size: NA; V gene: TRBV7-2; D gene: NA; CDR3 DNA: TGTGCCAGCAGCTTTCTCATGGAGGTCGGTGAAAAACTGTTTTTT; CDR3 protein: CASSFLMEVGEKLFF
J gene: TRBJ1-5; clone size: NA; V gene: TRBV7-8; D gene: NA; CDR3 DNA: TGTGCCAGCAGCTTAGTTGGGAGGCCCCAGCATTTT; CDR3 protein: CASSLVGRPQHF
J gene: TRBJ1-1; clone size: NA; V gene: TRBV7-2; D gene: NA; CDR3 DNA: TGTGCCAGCAGCTTATCGCAGACAGCGAACACTGAAGCTTTCTTT; CDR3 protein: CASSLSQTANTEAFF
J gene: TRBJ2-7; clone size: NA; V gene: TRBV4-3; D gene: NA; CDR3 DNA: TGCGCCAGCAGCCAAGGTGGGGCCCCCTACGAGCAGTACTTC; CDR3 protein: CASSQGGAPYEQYF
J gene: TRBJ1-1; clone size: NA; V gene: TRBV4-2; D gene: NA; CDR3 DNA: TGTGCCAGCAGCCAAGAGTTGATCGGGGGGGACACTGAAGCTTTCTTT; CDR3 protein: CASSQELIGGDTEAFF
J gene: TRBJ2-3; clone size: NA; V gene: TRBV18; D gene: NA; CDR3 DNA: TGTGCCAGCTCACCCACAGGGTCTCAAGTCACAGATACGCAGTATTTT; CDR3 protein: CASSPTGSQVTDTQYF
J gene: TRBJ2-3; clone size: NA; V gene: TRBV5-4; D gene: NA; CDR3 DNA: TGTGCCAGCAGCTTTGGCGGCCTAGGCACAGATACGCAGTATTTT; CDR3 protein: CASSFGGLGTDTQYF
J gene: TRBJ2-7; clone size: NA; V gene: TRBV18; D gene: NA; CDR3 DNA: TGTGCCAGCTCACTCACAGAGAAGAACGAGCAGTACTTC; CDR3 protein: CASSLTEKNEQYF
J gene: TRBJ2-1; clone size: few; V gene: TRBV15; D gene: TRBD2; CDR3 DNA: TGTGCCACCAGCAGTGAACCACCGGGACTAGAGGCCAGCGCAAGAAAGTTCTTC; CDR3 protein: CATSSEPPGLEASARKFF
J gene: TRBJ1-5; clone size: NA; V gene: TRBV27; D gene: NA; CDR3 DNA: TGTGCCAGCAGTTTAGCTGCAGGCAATCAGCCCCAGCATTTT; CDR3 protein: CASSLAAGNQPQHF
J gene: TRBJ2-1; clone size: NA; V gene: TRBV5-1; D gene: NA; CDR3 DNA: TGCGCCAGCAGCTTGAGCGGGCCTTACAATGAGCAGTTCTTC; CDR3 protein: CASSLSGPYNEQFF
J gene: TRBJ2-3; clone size: few; V gene: TRBV10-3; D gene: TRBD2; CDR3 DNA: TGTGCCATCAGTGAGTCGGCTAGCGGGAGTTTAGATACGCAGTATTTT; CDR3 protein: CAISESASGSLDTQYF
J gene: TRBJ1-2; clone size: NA; V gene: TRBV30; D gene: NA; CDR3 DNA: TGTGCCTGGAGTGTATCTGTAGGCAGGGGAGGCTACACCTTC; CDR3 protein: CAWSVSVGRGGYTF
J gene: TRBJ2-7; clone size: few; V gene: TRBV30; D gene: NA; CDR3 DNA: TGTGCCTGGAGTGTGAGAGTCCAGGGTTACGAGCAGTACTTC; CDR3 protein: CAWSVRVQGYEQYF
J gene: TRBJ2-1; clone size: NA; V gene: TRBV28; D gene: NA; CDR3 DNA: TGTGCCAGCACCCGGGGGATGTTCAATGAGCAGTTCTTC; CDR3 protein: CASTRGMFNEQFF
J gene: TRBJ2-6; clone size: NA; V gene: TRBV5-5; D gene: TRBD2; CDR3 DNA: TGTGCCAGCAGCTTGGTCCTAGCGGTCTCTGGGGCCAACGTCCTGACTTTC; CDR3 protein: CASSLVLAVSGANVLTF
J gene: TRBJ2-2; clone size: NA; V gene: TRBV4-1; D gene: NA; CDR3 DNA: TGCGCCAGCAGCCAAGATAAACTAGCTAACACCGGGGAGCTGTTTTTT; CDR3 protein: CASSQDKLANTGELFF
J gene: TRBJ2-1; clone size: NA; V gene: TRBV5-4; D gene: TRBD1; CDR3 DNA: TGTGCCAGCAGCCCCCAGAAAACCGGGACAGGTCCCAATGAGCAGTTCTTC; CDR3 protein: CASSPQKTGTGPNEQFF
J gene: TRBJ1-1; clone size: NA; V gene: TRBV29-1; D gene: NA; CDR3 DNA: TGCAGCGTTGCTCGGCGGATGAACACTGAAGCTTTCTTT; CDR3 protein: CSVARRMNTEAFF
J gene: TRBJ2-6; clone size: NA; V gene: TRBV28; D gene: TRBD1; CDR3 DNA: TGTGCCGTCCCCGGGACAGGAATCTCTGGGGCCAACGTCCTGACTTTC; CDR3 protein: CAVPGTGISGANVLTF
J gene: TRBJ2-7; clone size: NA; V gene: TRBV12-5; D gene: NA; CDR3 DNA: TGTGCTAGTGGCTCTAACAGGGGAGGCTACGAGCAGTACTTC; CDR3 protein: CASGSNRGGYEQYF
J gene: TRBJ2-7; clone size: NA; V gene: TRBV12-3/TRBV12-4; D gene: NA; CDR3 DNA: TGTGCCAGCAGGTCGGGGGAGTACGAGCAGTACTTC; CDR3 protein: CASRSGEYEQYF
J gene: TRBJ1-4; clone size: NA; V gene: TRBV3-1/TRBV3-2; D gene: NA; CDR3 DNA: TGTGCCAGCAGCGCCTACAGGGCACCGAATGAAAAACTGTTTTTT; CDR3 protein: CASSAYRAPNEKLFF
J gene: TRBJ2-7; clone size: NA; V gene: TRBV3-1/TRBV3-2; D gene: NA; CDR3 DNA: TGTGCCAGCAGCCAAGAGGGTGTGTCGGGGAACTACGAGCAGTACTTC; CDR3 protein: CASSQEGVSGNYEQYF
J gene: TRBJ2-3; clone size: NA; V gene: TRBV9; D gene: TRBD2; CDR3 DNA: TGTGCCAGCAGCGTAGTACCGGTTGGCGGGAGTTTTTATACGCAGTATTTT; CDR3 protein: CASSVVPVGGSFYTQYF
J gene: TRBJ1-5; clone size: NA; V gene: TRBV28; D gene: NA; CDR3 DNA: TGTGCCAGCGGAGGTTTTTCACGAGGGTTAAACAATCAGCCCCAGCATTTT; CDR3 protein: CASGGFSRGLNNQPQHF
J gene: TRBJ2-3; clone size: NA; V gene: TRBV30; D gene: TRBD1; CDR3 DNA: TGTGCCTGGCAAATAACAGGGGCAACCACAGATACGCAGTATTTT; CDR3 protein: CAWQITGATTDTQYF
J gene: TRBJ1-2; clone size: few; V gene: TRBV10-3; D gene: TRBD1; CDR3 DNA: TGTGCCATCAGCGGGACAGGGAACATATATGGCTACACCTTC; CDR3 protein: CAISGTGNIYGYTF
J gene: TRBJ1-2; clone size: NA; V gene: TRBV10-3; D gene: TRBD1; CDR3 DNA: TGTGCCATCAACACAGGGGGCTATGGCTACACCTTC; CDR3 protein: CAINTGGYGYTF
J gene: TRBJ2-5; clone size: NA; V gene: TRBV5-8; D gene: NA; CDR3 DNA: TGTGCCAGCAGCTTGGGCCAGGGGCAGAGGGAGACCCAGTACTTC; CDR3 protein: CASSLGQGQRETQYF
J gene: TRBJ2-5; clone size: many; V gene: TRBV7-9; D gene: TRBD1; CDR3 DNA: TGTGCCAGCAGCCCGCCGTACAGGGGTGGGCGAGAGACCCAGTACTTC; CDR3 protein: CASSPPYRGGRETQYF
J gene: TRBJ1-6; clone size: NA; V gene: TRBV19; D gene: NA; CDR3 DNA: TGTGCCAGTAGTATAGATCCCCCCGACTCCCGAATCGGCAATAATTCACCCCTCCACTTT; CDR3 protein: CASSIDPPDSRIGNNSPLHF
J gene: TRBJ2-7; clone size: NA; V gene: TRBV3-1/TRBV3-2; D gene: TRBD1; CDR3 DNA: TGTGCCAGCAGCCAAGTGTGGACAGGGGGCCACGAGCAGTACTTC; CDR3 protein: CASSQVWTGGHEQYF
J gene: TRBJ2-2; clone size: NA; V gene: TRBV30; D gene: NA; CDR3 DNA: TGTGCCTGGAGTGTACGCGGGGCTAGGGACACCGGGGAGCTGTTTTTT; CDR3 protein: CAWSVRGARDTGELFF
J gene: TRBJ2-2; clone size: NA; V gene: TRBV19; D gene: TRBD2; CDR3 DNA: TGTGCCAGTAGTGGAGGGCTAGCGGGAGCCGGGGAGCTGTTTTTT; CDR3 protein: CASSGGLAGAGELFF
J gene: TRBJ2-1; clone size: NA; V gene: TRBV5-1; D gene: NA; CDR3 DNA: TGCGCCAGCAGCTTGGACGGGGGTCTCAATGAGCAGTTCTTC; CDR3 protein: CASSLDGGLNEQFF
J gene: TRBJ2-2; clone size: NA; V gene: TRBV5-1; D gene: TRBD2; CDR3 DNA: TGCGCCAGCAGCTTTCCTAGCGGGGGCACCGGGGAGCTGTTTTTT; CDR3 protein: CASSFPSGGTGELFF
J gene: TRBJ2-2; clone size: NA; V gene: TRBV11-2; D gene: NA; CDR3 DNA: TGTGCCAGCAGCGCGACGGCGGGGAACACCGGGGAGCTGTTTTTT; CDR3 protein: CASSATAGNTGELFF
J gene: TRBJ1-2; clone size: NA; V gene: TRBV7-9; D gene: NA; CDR3 DNA: TGTGCCAGCAGCTTACAACAGTACTATGGCTACACCTTC; CDR3 protein: CASSLQQYYGYTF
J gene: TRBJ2-1; clone size: NA; V gene: TRBV7-9; D gene: NA; CDR3 DNA: TGTGCCAGCAGCCCACCTCCGTTGACAGTCTTGAGTGAGCAGTTCTTC; CDR3 protein: CASSPPPLTVLSEQFF
J gene: TRBJ2-7; clone size: NA; V gene: TRBV6-5; D gene: NA; CDR3 DNA: TGTGCCAGCTTGCGGGATGGGACAGCCACCTACGAGCAGTACTTC; CDR3 protein: CASLRDGTATYEQYF
J gene: TRBJ2-1; clone size: once; V gene: TRBV6-5; D gene: TRBD2; CDR3 DNA: TGTGCCAGCAGTCCCGGGGTAGCGGGAGGTGGTGAGCAGTTCTTC; CDR3 protein: CASSPGVAGGGEQFF
J gene: TRBJ1-1; clone size: once; V gene: TRBV9; D gene: NA; CDR3 DNA: TGTGCCAGCGCGGGGGGGATGAACACTGAAGCTTTCTTT; CDR3 protein: CASAGGMNTEAFF
J gene: TRBJ2-7; clone size: NA; V gene: TRBV6-4; D gene: TRBD1; CDR3 DNA: TGTGCCAGCAGTGACGCCATCGGGACAGGGGATCCCCTCGGAGGGGAGCAGTACTTC; CDR3 protein: CASSDAIGTGDPLGGEQYF
J gene: TRBJ1-5; clone size: NA; V gene: TRBV9; D gene: TRBD1; CDR3 DNA: TGTGCCAGCAGCGTAGGACAGGGGAGTCAGCCCCAGCATTTT; CDR3 protein: CASSVGQGSQPQHF
J gene: TRBJ1-1; clone size: NA; V gene: TRBV2; D gene: NA; CDR3 DNA: TGTGCCAGCAGAGCAGACATTCCCACTGAAGCTTTCTTT; CDR3 protein: CASRADIPTEAFF
J gene: TRBJ2-7; clone size: NA; V gene: TRBV3-1/TRBV3-2; D gene: NA; CDR3 DNA: TGTGCCAGCAGCCAAGAAGCGGCCTACGAGCAGTACTTC; CDR3 protein: CASSQEAAYEQYF
J gene: TRBJ1-5; clone size: once; V gene: TRBV7-2; D gene: NA; CDR3 DNA: TGTGCCAGCAGCTTACAGGCGGGGGACAATCAGCCCCAGCATTTT; CDR3 protein: CASSLQAGDNQPQHF